The clone carrying this T cell receptor (beta chain) has a single count. Its antigen is currently unknown. These data come from a study of T cell responses to AZD1222 COVID-19 vaccine. The study's findings and limits: Clonal diversity may have been underestimated, and the donors were mostly white British, with more females than males. Without day 14 samples, only post-peak T cell repertoires were studied.

TCRdb's copy holds only in-frame clones and misses some; the assay was immunoSEQ multiplex PCR. Counted here are some 120,000 clones, about 86% occurring once; the ten biggest clones make up 12%. Trimming took 2 bases from V and 4 from J; bases not matched to a gene: 9. Germline V gene lookup returns CDR1 KGHDR and CDR2 SFDVKD. The CDR3 has 16 residues. The sequencing used peripheral blood, collected on day 0 of AZD1222 vaccination. This sequence joins TRBV24-1 and TRBJ2-5; 7 bases are a match to TRBD2. The TCR originated in an adult in good health. CDR3 sequence reads: CATSDWAGERRETQYF. The CDR3 DNA reads as TGTGCCACCAGTGATTGGGCGGGAGAGCGGAGAGAGACCCAGTACTTC.